Sequencing of this T cell receptor beta chain was carried out in a study of early T cells in non-severe SARS-CoV-2 infection. Across the study: Bulk RNA from unsorted whole blood was sequenced; chains were unpaired. Study-level points and caveats: VDJdb matching skewed toward anti-spike CD8 responses, missing private and CD4 specificities.

Trimming removed 2 bases at V and 4 bases at J, with 7 bases between. The CDR3 is made up of 13 amino acids. Ten or more counts support this clonotype. No antigen is known for it. Attachment of unique molecular identifiers was made to individual cDNA molecules. TCRdb re-derived calls from the 5' RACE reads in MiXCR, one entry per CDR3 protein. The profile shows under 60,000 distinct CDR3 sequences, about 5.6% of them singletons. The sequence was collected from an adult who was a healthcare worker with PCR-confirmed SARS-CoV-2 infection or an uninfected control (not recorded which). This sequence joins TRBV12-3 or TRBV12-4 and TRBJ2-3; D is uncertain. The sample consisted of whole blood. The CDR3, as DNA: TGTGCCAGCAGTTTAAACCCGCCAGATACGCAGTATTTT. Amino acids: CASSLNPPDTQYF.